The 13 T cell receptor beta chains below all came from one sample that was sequenced in a study of OX40 agonist ivuxolimab in advanced cancers. Libraries were prepared by immunoSEQ multiplex PCR; TCRdb keeps only in-frame clonotypes and omits some of them. Of some 41,000 clones in the sample, 70% to 90% are singletons; the top ten hold roughly 14%. This specimen consisted of CD4+ or CD8+ T cells sorted from blood, obtained in a trial of the OX40 agonist ivuxolimab. All receptors come from an adult with an advanced solid tumor such as melanoma, head and neck, liver or kidney cancer.

This chain links TRBV5-6 with TRBJ2-1; D is unclear. Trimming removed 2 bases at V and 7 bases at J, with 16 bases between. Per germline, CDR1 SGHDT and CDR2 YYEEEE. The CDR3 is 15 residues long. CDR3 sequence: CASSFPSLQRNEQFF. Here the CDR3 DNA reads TGTGCCAGCAGCTTCCCCTCATTACAAAGGAATGAGCAGTTCTTC.

The V call is TRBV7-6, the J call TRBJ2-7, with D perhaps TRBD2 (6 bases). Trimming cost V 1 base and J 4 bases, with 14 bases left between them. Germline V gives CDR1 SGHVS, CDR2 FNYEAQ. CDR3 size: 15 residues. In nucleotides, the CDR3 is TGTGCCAGCAGCTTAGGCATTGGTGGGGGGTACGAGCAGTACTTC. It codes for CASSLGIGGGYEQYF. The variable domain in full, with the rest retrieved from reference TRBV7-6 and TRBJ2-7, is GAGVSQSPRYKVTKRGQDVALRCDPISGHVSLYWYRQALGQGPEFLTYFNYEAQQDKSGLPNDRFSAERPEGSISTLTIQRTEQRDSAMYRCASSLGIGGGYEQYFGPGTRLTVT.

The rearrangement uses TRBV9 and TRBJ1-1; D unresolved. Between the trimmed V and J ends, which lost 0 bases and 4 bases, there was a span of 13 bases. Per germline, CDR1 SGDLS and CDR2 YYNGEE. The length of the CDR3 is 15 residues. The CDR3 loop reads CASSVGGVGGTEAFF. Written as DNA, the CDR3 is TGTGCCAGCAGCGTAGGGGGAGTTGGAGGCACTGAAGCTTTCTTT.

V usage is TRBV6-5 and J usage is TRBJ2-7; D not certain. Trimming shortened V by 3 bases and J by 3 bases, and 12 bases separated the two germline ends. The CDR3 spans 14 residues. Germline V lookup: CDR1 MNHEY, CDR2 SVGAGI. The CDR3 nucleotides read TGTGCCAGCAGTTATCGGCTTTCCCGCTACGAGCAGTACTTC. Protein product: CASSYRLSRYEQYF.

A note on this clone: The identical CDR3 is also encoded by other nucleotide sequences in the sample. The chain combines TRBV6-4 with TRBJ2-3; 8 nucleotides line up with TRBD2. Germline trimming cut 8 bases from V and 3 bases from J; bases unmatched to any gene: 4. Per germline, CDR1 MRHNA and CDR2 SNTAGT. The CDR3 is made up of 13 amino acids. CDR3 DNA sequence: TGTGCCAGCGGACTAGCAGAAACAGATACGCAGTATTTT. Amino acid sequence: CASGLAETDTQYF.

This clone occurred once. Germline and junction disagree at one end, which may indicate a read error. The chain carries TRBV2 and TRBJ1-6, with 7 nucleotides matching TRBD1. The CDR3 runs to 16 residues. Germline V gene lookup returns CDR1 SNHLY and CDR2 FYNNEI. The chain's CDR3 is CASNEDRANYNSPLHF. The CDR3 coding sequence is TGTGCCAGCAATGAAGACAGGGCTAATTATAATTCACCCCTCCACTTT.

J is TRBJ2-5 and V is TRBV7-2; tentatively, D is TRBD1 (6 bases). V lost 5 bases and J lost 7, with 20 bases in between. From germline, CDR1 is SGHTA and CDR2 FQGNSA. This CDR3 contains 15 residues. CDR3 DNA sequence: TGTGCCAGCAGCAACCGGGACACCCATTCTCGGACCCAGTACTTC. Its protein product is CASSNRDTHSRTQYF. Complete variable domain (other parts from reference TRBV7-2 and TRBJ2-5): GAGVSQSPSNKVTEKGKDVELRCDPISGHTALYWYRQSLGQGLEFLIYFQGNSAPDKSGLPSDRFSAERTGGSVSTLTIQRTQQEDSAVYLCASSNRDTHSRTQYFGPGTRLLVL.

V and J are TRBV6-1 and TRBJ2-4; D is unresolved. The V gene lost 6 bases and the J gene lost 0 bases, with 12 bases spanning the gap. This CDR3 contains 15 residues. Germline lookup yields CDR1 MNHNS and CDR2 SASEGT. The DNA of the CDR3 is TGTGCCAGCAGCTCAGCAGATCTAGCCAAAAACATTCAGTACTTC. Amino acid sequence: CASSSADLAKNIQYF.

The chain employs TRBV19 and TRBJ1-1; TRBD1 agrees at 7 bases. The germline V gene encodes CDR1 LNHDA and CDR2 SQIVND (reference sequence). V lost 5 bases and J lost 5; bases outside the gene matches: 11. The CDR3 has 15 amino acids. CDR3 in DNA: TGTGCCAGTAGTGTCGACAGGGCACAAGGTACTGAAGCTTTCTTT. This sequence encodes CASSVDRAQGTEAFF. The complete variable domain, with remaining parts taken from reference TRBV19 and TRBJ1-1, reads DGGITQSPKYLFRKEGQNVTLSCEQNLNHDAMYWYRQDPGQGLRLIYYSQIVNDFQKGDIAEGYSVSREKKESFPLTVTSAQKNPTAFYLCASSVDRAQGTEAFFGQGTRLTVV.

To note about this clone: One end of the junction is discordant with germline, which a read error may explain. The genes are TRBV7-7 and TRBJ1-5; no definite D call. This CDR3 comprises 13 residues. Per germline, CDR1 SSHAT and CDR2 FNYEAQ (reference sequence). The CDR3 DNA sequence: TGTGCTAGCAGCTCGGGCGGGAAACAGCCCCAGCATTTT. Protein product: CASSSGGKQPQHF.

The chain employs TRBV4-1 and TRBJ2-3, with 11 bases matching TRBD2. Germline trimming cut 4 bases from V and 5 bases from J; bases unmatched to any gene: 5. The CDR3 length is 15 residues. Germline V lookup: CDR1 MGHRA, CDR2 YSYEKL. CDR3 in amino acids: CASSRTSGSKDTQYF. In DNA form, the CDR3 reads TGCGCCAGCAGCCGGACTAGCGGGTCAAAAGATACGCAGTATTTT.

This rearrangement joins TRBV7-2 to TRBJ2-3, with D uncertain. CDR1 SGHTA and CDR2 FQGNSA come from the germline V gene. This CDR3 is built from 15 residues. V gave up 1 base and J gave up 3 bases, with 11 bases separating them. CDR3 DNA sequence: TGTGCCAGCAGCTTAGACTACCTGAGTACAGATACGCAGTATTTT. Protein: CASSLDYLSTDTQYF.

The V and J genes are TRBV25-1 and TRBJ2-7, with D tentatively TRBD2 (5 bases). Germline assignment: CDR1 MGHDK and CDR2 SYGVNS. V was trimmed by 7 bases and J by 6 bases, leaving 10 bases between them. This CDR3 has 11 residues. The CDR3 coding sequence is TGTGCCAGCAATAGCGTTAGCGAGCAGTACTTC. Translating it yields CASNSVSEQYF.